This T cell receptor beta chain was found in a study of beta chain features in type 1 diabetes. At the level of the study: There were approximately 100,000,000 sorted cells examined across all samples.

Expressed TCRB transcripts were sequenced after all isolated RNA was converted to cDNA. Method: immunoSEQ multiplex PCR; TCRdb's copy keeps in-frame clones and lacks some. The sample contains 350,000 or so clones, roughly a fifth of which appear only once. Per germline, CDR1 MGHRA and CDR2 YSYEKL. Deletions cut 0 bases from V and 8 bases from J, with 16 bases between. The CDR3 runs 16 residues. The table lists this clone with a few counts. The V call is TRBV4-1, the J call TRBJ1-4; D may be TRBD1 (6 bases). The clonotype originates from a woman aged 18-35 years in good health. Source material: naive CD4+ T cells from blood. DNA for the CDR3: TGCGCCAGCAGCCAAGAAGGCGTAGGGGGACGGGAAAAACTGTTTTTT. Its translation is CASSQEGVGGREKLFF.